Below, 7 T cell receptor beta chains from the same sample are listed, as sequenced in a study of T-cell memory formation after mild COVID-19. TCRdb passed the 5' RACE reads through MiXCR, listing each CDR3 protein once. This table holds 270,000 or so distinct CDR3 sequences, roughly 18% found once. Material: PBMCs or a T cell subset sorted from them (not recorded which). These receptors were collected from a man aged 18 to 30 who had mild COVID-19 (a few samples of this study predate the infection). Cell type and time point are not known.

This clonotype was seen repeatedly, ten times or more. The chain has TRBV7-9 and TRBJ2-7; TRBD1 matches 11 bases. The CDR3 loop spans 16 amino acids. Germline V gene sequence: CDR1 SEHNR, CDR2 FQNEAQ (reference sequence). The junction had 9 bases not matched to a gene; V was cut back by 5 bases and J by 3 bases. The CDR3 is CASSPAGQGGNYEQYV. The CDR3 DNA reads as TGTGCCAGCAGCCCAGCGGGACAGGGGGGTAACTACGAGCAGTACGTC.

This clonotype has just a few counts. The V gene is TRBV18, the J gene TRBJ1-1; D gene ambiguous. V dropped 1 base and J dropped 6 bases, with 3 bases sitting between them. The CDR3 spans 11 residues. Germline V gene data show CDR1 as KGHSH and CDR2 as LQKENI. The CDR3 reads CASSPRAEAFF. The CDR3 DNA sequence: TGTGCCAGCTCACCACGGGCTGAAGCTTTCTTT.

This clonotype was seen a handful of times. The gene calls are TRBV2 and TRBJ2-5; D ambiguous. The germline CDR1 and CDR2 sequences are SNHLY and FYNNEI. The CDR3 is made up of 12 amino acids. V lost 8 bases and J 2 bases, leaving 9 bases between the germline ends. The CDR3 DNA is TGTGCCAGCGATCGACCACAAGAGACCCAGTACTTC. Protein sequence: CASDRPQETQYF.

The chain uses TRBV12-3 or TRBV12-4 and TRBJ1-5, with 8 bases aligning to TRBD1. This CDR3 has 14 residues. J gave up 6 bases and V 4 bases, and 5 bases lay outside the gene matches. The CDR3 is CASSYDRGSQPQHF. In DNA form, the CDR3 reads TGTGCCAGCAGTTATGACAGGGGAAGTCAGCCCCAGCATTTT.

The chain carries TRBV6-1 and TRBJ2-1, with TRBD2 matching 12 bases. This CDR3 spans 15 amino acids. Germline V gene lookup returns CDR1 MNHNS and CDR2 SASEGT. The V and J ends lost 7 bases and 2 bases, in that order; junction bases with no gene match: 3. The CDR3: CASTLAGGAYNEQFF. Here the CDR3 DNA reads TGTGCCAGCACCCTAGCGGGAGGGGCCTACAATGAGCAGTTCTTC.

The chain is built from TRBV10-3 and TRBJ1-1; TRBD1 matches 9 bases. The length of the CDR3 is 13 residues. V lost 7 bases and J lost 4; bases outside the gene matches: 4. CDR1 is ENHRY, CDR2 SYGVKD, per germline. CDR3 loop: CAITTTGGTEAFF. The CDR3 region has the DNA TGTGCCATCACCACGACAGGGGGCACTGAAGCTTTCTTT.

For the CDR3, the DNA is TGTGCCAGCAGCAACGTCCAGGGGGGGCAAGAGACCCAGTACTTC. Amino acid sequence: CASSNVQGGQETQYF. This chain connects TRBV7-9 to TRBJ2-5; D possibly uses TRBD1 or TRBD2 (7 bases each). The CDR3 length is 15 residues. The V and J ends lost 5 bases and 2 bases respectively, with 15 bases between them. Germline CDR1 is SEHNR and CDR2 is FQNEAQ (reference sequence).